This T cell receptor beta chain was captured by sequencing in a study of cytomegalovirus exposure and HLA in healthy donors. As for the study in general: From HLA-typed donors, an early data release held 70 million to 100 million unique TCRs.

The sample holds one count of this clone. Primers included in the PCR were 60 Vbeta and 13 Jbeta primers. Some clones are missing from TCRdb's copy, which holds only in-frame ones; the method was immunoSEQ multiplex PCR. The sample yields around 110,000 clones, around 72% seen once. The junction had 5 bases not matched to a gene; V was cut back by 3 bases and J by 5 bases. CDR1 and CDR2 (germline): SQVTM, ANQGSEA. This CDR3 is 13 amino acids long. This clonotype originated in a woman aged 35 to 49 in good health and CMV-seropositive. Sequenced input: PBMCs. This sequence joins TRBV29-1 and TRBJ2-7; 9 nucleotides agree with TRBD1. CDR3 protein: CSVDPGQGDEQYF. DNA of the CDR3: TGCAGCGTTGACCCGGGACAGGGCGACGAGCAGTACTTC.